This entry is about one T cell receptor (beta chain). The sample belongs to a study of T cell responses to AZD1222 COVID-19 vaccine. The CDR3 is 12 amino acids. V was pared by 3 bases and J by 4 bases, with 6 bases between. Germline CDR1 and CDR2: SGDLS and YYNGEE. Only in-frame clones appear in the TCRdb table, and some are missing; sequencing was by immunoSEQ multiplex PCR. The sample lists roughly 150,000 clones; about 90% were seen once. This clonotype originated in an adult in good health. The material was peripheral blood, obtained on day 0 of AZD1222 vaccination. The rearrangement links TRBV9 to TRBJ2-3, with TRBD2 as a possible D gene (5 bases). The CDR3 DNA is TGTGCCAGCAGCGAAGCGGCAGATACGCAGTATTTT. Translation gives CASSEAADTQYF. Drawing the rest from reference TRBV9 and TRBJ2-3, the complete variable domain is DSGVTQTPKHLITATGQRVTLRCSPRSGDLSVYWYQQSLDQGLQFLIQYYNGEERAKGNILERFSAQQFPDLHSELNLSSLELGDSALYFCASSEAADTQYFGPGTRLTVL.